This TCR beta chain emerged from a study of blood T cell repertoires in COVID-19. TCRdb's table, derived via immunoSEQ multiplex PCR, lists solely in-frame clones and lacks some. The sample records more than 200,000 clones, roughly four fifths being singletons. This CDR3 region has 14 residues. V dropped 1 base and J dropped 6; count of bases not matched to a gene: 2. The germline gives CDR1 WNHNN, CDR2 SYGVQD (reference sequence). The receptor was derived from a woman aged 80 or over with COVID-19, enrolled during active disease. The source material was peripheral blood. The chain uses TRBV10-1 and TRBJ2-2; 7 nucleotides line up with TRBD1. The CDR3 loop reads CASSEWQGAGELFF. The CDR3 coding sequence is TGCGCCAGCAGTGAGTGGCAGGGGGCCGGGGAGCTGTTTTTT.